This T cell receptor (beta chain) was found in a study of shared clonotypes between healthy human individuals (dated by TCRdb to the early 2020s). General notes on the study: Three men and a couple of women, aged 18 to 49 years, made up the cohort. Between about 0.94 and 8.9 billion PBMCs per donor were obtained by leukapheresis. Per donor, three plates each were used for CD4 naive and CD4 memory, two for CD8 naive, and one for CD8 memory. To estimate repertoire size and how much clonotype sharing occurs between individuals, the study deeply sequenced the blood TCR repertoires of five healthy adults. To increase sequencing depth and limit assay-specific biases, different laboratories used diverse techniques to prepare libraries and sequence TCR repertoires. What the research found in general, with its limitations: The small number of donors limited the genetic and exposure-history diversity represented. Across several donors, around 5% of naive CD4, 3% to 3.5% of naive CD8, approximately 2.5% of memory CD4, and roughly 0.4% of memory CD8 clonotypes were shared. Sampling was restricted to blood, and TCR repertoires in tissues likely differ from the TCR repertoires found in blood. Compared with non-shared clonotypes, the clonotypes found in all four sorted-subset donors had higher generation probabilities. Based on pairwise subsampling, the degree of clonotype sharing among donors was expected to be affected by sequencing depth. Incomplete sequencing was indicated by rarefaction of sorted-subset datasets, despite the large sequencing depth. Naive subsets generally had larger estimated clonotype richness than memory subsets did.

The donors were healthy, HIV-negative adults who had no recently reported acute infections or vaccinations. Every donor was a Caucasian adult living in Nashville, Tennessee, USA. CD8 memory samples combined magnetically selected CD45RO+ cells with CCR7-negative CD45RA+ effector memory (TemRA) cells. After blood collection by leukapheresis, PBMCs were isolated using Ficoll-Histopaque density gradient centrifugation and then cryopreserved in the vapor phase of liquid nitrogen. Purity and quantity of every magnetically sorted T cell population were checked by analytical flow cytometry. Each sorted fraction had its genomic DNA isolated and then quantified by UV absorbance on a Nanodrop 2000c. Using the deep immunoSEQ assay, multiplex PCR amplified TCR CDR3 regions from genomic DNA. Extracted genomic DNA from each cell subset was spread evenly across all wells of several immunoSEQ 96-well plates, with each plate serving as a replicate. Each replicate PCR for sorted subsets received around 200 ng genomic DNA, equal to some 32,000 T cell genomes. The purified libraries were quantified using a Qubit 3.0 fluorometer, sized with a Bioanalyzer 2100, and then quantified again using the KAPA Library Quantification kit. Each immunoSEQ 96-well plate was sequenced on its own single-read 150-cycle Illumina NextSeq 550 flow cell. The paper's data handling went like this. Because only junctional sequences without quality scores were contained in the immunoSEQ output, filtering matching that applied to full-length reads could not be performed. To assign V/J genes and CDR3, sequences were annotated against IMGT germline references using PyIR, a Python wrapper for IgBLAST v1.9. Any read was removed if the V/J assignment was weak (E-value above 1e-6), the CDR3 was missing, or the read contained stop codons, out-of-frame junctions, or ambiguous translated residues. V3J clonotypes were defined by identical inferred V gene, J gene, and CDR3 amino acid sequence. To compute the percentage overlap between repertoires, the number of shared unique clonotypes was divided by the size of the smaller repertoire. RTK rarefaction, the Chao1 estimator, and Recon v2.1 estimates of unobserved clonotypes were used to assess repertoire richness. For all TCRbeta clonotypes obtained by the gDNA method from several donors, generation probabilities were computed with OLGA. TCRdb stores this immuneACCESS table with in-frame sequences only. Part of the clones is absent; in the studies checked, under half of the shortfall reflects unresolved V genes, and no reason is known for the rest. V and J calls and clone size are as listed in that table; D and trimming were resolved from the DNA. The sample records a few hundred thousand clones, about nine tenths of which are singletons. Roughly 15% of the sample belongs to the ten largest clones.

In regard to this clone: The specificity of this receptor is unknown. There are no base qualities to consult, and no much larger clone falls within one base.

The sample was memory CD8+ T cells sorted from blood. Read against the paper, the sample's cell subset or site label means: CD45RO+ cells pooled with CCR7-negative TemRA cells. This TCR derives from a man aged 18 to 30 in good health.

The nucleotide sequence is given as TGTGCCAGCAGCAAGGACAGATTGACAGATACGCAGTATTTT. The resulting protein is CASSKDRLTDTQYF. The sequence links TRBV7-9 to TRBJ2-3, with TRBD1 perhaps the D gene, on 6 matching bases. From the cysteine up to the phenylalanine, the CDR3 has a length of 14 residues. Only the CDR3 part of the read is kept: 42 bases, read in frame from the first base. Trimming removed 5 bases from V and 3 bases from J, leaving 12 bases between the germline ends. CDR1 and CDR2 were assigned from the germline V gene (reference sequence) as SEHNR and FQNEAQ. The entire variable domain, with the stretches around the CDR3 drawn from the reference TRBV7-9 and TRBJ2-3 proteins, is DTGVSQNPRHKITKRGQNVTFRCDPISEHNRLYWYRQTLGQGPEFLTYFQNEAQLEKSRLLSDRFSAERPKGSFSTLEIQRTEQGDSAMYLCASSKDRLTDTQYFGPGTRLTVL.